This T cell receptor beta chain was sequenced in a study of human T cells and chemical hapten exposure. Findings of the study overall: Following DPC sensitization, TCRs present above 1 in 1000 frequency showed no change.

In the original analysis: Per-sample TCR counts ranged from 23,224 to 690,600, median around 100,000. One entry per CDR3 protein, called by TCRdb with MiXCR from the 5' RACE reads. In this record, the V and J calls reflect TCRdb's handling and not the investigators' own analysis. Among under 85,000 distinct CDR3 sequences, about 8.4% were seen once, and the ten largest hold around 2.3%. The V gene lost 5 bases and the J gene lost 3 bases, with 10 bases spanning the gap. CDR1 MNHEY and CDR2 SMNVEV come from the germline V gene (reference sequence). The CDR3 extends over 13 amino acids. The authors' total RNA extraction used unfractionated whole blood. This clonotype was seen a handful of times. Antigen specificity is unknown.

The TCR originated in a male donor in good health. This sequence joins TRBV27 and TRBJ1-1; maybe TRBD1 (5 bases). In nucleotides, the CDR3 is TGTGCCAGCAGTACCGGGACTGACACTGAAGCTTTCTTT. Translated: CASSTGTDTEAFF.